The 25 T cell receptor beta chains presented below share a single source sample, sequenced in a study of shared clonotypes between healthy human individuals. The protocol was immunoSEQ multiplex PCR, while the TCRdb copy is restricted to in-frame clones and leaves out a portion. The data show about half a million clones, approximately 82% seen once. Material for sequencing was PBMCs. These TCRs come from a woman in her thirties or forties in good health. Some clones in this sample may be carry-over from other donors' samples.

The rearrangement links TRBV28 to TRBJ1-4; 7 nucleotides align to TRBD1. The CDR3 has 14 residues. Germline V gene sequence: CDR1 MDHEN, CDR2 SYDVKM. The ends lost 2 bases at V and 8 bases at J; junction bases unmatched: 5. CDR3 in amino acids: CASSLGGTAEKLFF. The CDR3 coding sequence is TGTGCCAGCAGTTTAGGGGGGACAGCAGAAAAACTGTTTTTT.

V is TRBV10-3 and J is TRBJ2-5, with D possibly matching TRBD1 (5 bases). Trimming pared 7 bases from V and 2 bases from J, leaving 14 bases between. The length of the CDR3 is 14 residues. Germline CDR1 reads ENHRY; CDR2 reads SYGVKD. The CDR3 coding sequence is TGTGCCATCATGGAAGACAGCAATCAAGAGACCCAGTACTTC. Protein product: CAIMEDSNQETQYF.

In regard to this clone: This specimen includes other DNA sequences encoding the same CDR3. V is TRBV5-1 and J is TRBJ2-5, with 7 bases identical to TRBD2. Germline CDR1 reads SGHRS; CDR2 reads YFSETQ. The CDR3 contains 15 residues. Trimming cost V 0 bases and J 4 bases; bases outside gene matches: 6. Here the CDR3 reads CASSLGGGSRETQYF. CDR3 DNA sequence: TGCGCCAGCAGCTTGGGGGGCGGGAGTAGAGAGACCCAGTACTTC.

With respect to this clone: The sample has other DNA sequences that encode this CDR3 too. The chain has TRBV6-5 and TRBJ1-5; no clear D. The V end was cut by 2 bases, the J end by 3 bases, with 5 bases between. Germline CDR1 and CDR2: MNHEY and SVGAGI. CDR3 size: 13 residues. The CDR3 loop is CASSYGSNQPQHF. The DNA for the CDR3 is TGTGCCAGCAGTTACGGGTCCAATCAGCCCCAGCATTTT.

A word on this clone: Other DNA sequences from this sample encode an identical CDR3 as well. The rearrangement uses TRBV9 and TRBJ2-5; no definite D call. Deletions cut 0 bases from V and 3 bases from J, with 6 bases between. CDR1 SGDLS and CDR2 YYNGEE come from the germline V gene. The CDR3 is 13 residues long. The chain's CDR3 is CASSVGSEETQYF. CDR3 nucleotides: TGTGCCAGCAGCGTAGGGAGCGAAGAGACCCAGTACTTC.

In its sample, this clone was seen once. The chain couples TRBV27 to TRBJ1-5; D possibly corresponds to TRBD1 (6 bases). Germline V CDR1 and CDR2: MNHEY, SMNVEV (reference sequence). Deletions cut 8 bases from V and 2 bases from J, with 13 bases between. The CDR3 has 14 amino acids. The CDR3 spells CASGYRAGNQPQHF. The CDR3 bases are TGTGCCAGCGGATACAGGGCTGGCAATCAGCCCCAGCATTTT.

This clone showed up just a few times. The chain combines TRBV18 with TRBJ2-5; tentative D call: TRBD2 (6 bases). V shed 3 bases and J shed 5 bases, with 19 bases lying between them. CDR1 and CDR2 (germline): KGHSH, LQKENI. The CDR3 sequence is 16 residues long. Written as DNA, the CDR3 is TGTGCCAGCTCACCGGCTACCGGGAGCCTTATGGAGACCCAGTACTTC. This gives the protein CASSPATGSLMETQYF.

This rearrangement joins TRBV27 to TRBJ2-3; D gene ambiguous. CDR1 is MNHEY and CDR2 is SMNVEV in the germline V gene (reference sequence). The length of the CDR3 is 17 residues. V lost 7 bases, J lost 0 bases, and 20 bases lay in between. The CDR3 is CASTPFLPVTSTDTQYF. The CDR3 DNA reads TGTGCCAGCACCCCCTTTCTGCCGGTTACTAGCACAGATACGCAGTATTTT.

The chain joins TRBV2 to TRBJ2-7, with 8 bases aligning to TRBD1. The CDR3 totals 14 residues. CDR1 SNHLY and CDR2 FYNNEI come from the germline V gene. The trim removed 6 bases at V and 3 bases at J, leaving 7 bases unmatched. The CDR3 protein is CASRDRGRDYEQYF. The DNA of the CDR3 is TGTGCCAGCAGAGACAGGGGCAGGGACTACGAGCAGTACTTC.

The CDR3, as DNA: TGTGCCAGCACCGGGGATTGGGAGGCCGGGGAGCTGTTTTTT. This encodes CASTGDWEAGELFF. The chain carries TRBV27 and TRBJ2-2, with D perhaps TRBD2 (6 bases). The CDR3 has 14 amino acids. The germline V gene has CDR1 MNHEY and CDR2 SMNVEV (reference sequence). V gave up 7 bases and J gave up 6 bases, with 15 bases separating them.

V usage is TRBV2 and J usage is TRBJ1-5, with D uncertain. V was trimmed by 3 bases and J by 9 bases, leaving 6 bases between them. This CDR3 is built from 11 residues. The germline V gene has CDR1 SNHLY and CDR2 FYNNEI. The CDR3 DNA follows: TGTGCCAGCAGTGATGAGGGGCCCCAGCATTTT. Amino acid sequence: CASSDEGPQHF.

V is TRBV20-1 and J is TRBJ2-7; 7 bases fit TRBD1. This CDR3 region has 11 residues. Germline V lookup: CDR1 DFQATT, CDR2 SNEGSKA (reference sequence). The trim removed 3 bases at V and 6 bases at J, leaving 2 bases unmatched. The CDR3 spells CSASEGAEQYF. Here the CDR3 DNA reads TGCAGTGCTAGCGAGGGGGCCGAGCAGTACTTC.

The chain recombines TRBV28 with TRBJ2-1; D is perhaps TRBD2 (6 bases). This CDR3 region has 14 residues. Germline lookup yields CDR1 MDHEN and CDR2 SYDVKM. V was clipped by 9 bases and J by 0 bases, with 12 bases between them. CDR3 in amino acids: CASSLDYSYNEQFF. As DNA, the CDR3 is TGTGCCAGTAGCCTGGACTACTCCTACAATGAGCAGTTCTTC.

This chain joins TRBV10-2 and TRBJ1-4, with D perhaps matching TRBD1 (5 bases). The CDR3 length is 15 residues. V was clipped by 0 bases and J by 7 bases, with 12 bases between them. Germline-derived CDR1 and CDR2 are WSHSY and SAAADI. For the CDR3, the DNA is TGCGCCAGCAGTGAGTCGAGGGGCGGGGGTGAAAAACTGTTTTTT. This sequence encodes CASSESRGGGEKLFF.

CDR3 sequence reads: CASSYGQSNQPQHF. The CDR3 DNA follows: TGTGCCAGCAGTTACGGGCAGAGCAATCAGCCCCAGCATTTT. The chain joins TRBV6-5 to TRBJ1-5; the D is unclear. Trimming pared 2 bases from V and 1 base from J, leaving 6 bases between. The CDR3 sequence is 14 residues long. The germline V gene encodes CDR1 MNHEY and CDR2 SVGAGI.

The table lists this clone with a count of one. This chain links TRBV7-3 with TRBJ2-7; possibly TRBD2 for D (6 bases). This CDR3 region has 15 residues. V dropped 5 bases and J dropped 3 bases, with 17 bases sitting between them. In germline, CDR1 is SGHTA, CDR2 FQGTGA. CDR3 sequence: CASSRRGGLLYEQYF. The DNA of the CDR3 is TGTGCCAGCAGCCGTAGGGGAGGCCTTCTCTACGAGCAGTACTTC.

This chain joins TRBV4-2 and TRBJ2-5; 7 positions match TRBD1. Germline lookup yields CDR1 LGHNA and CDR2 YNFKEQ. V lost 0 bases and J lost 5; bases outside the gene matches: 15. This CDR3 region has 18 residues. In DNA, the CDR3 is TGTGCCAGCAGCCAAGAACCGGCCGAGACAGGGATATGGGAGACCCAGTACTTC. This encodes CASSQEPAETGIWETQYF.

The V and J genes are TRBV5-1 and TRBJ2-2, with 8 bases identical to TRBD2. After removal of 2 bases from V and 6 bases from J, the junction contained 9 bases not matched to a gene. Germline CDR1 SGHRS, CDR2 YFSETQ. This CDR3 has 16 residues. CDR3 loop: CASSFQAGVIAGELFF. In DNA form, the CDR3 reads TGCGCCAGCAGCTTTCAAGCGGGAGTGATAGCCGGGGAGCTGTTTTTT.

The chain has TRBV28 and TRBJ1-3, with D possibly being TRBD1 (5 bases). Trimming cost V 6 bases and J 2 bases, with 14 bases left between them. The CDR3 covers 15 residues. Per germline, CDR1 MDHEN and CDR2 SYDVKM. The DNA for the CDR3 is TGTGCCAGCAGAGGACGGGCAGGGACTGGAAACACCATATATTTT. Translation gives CASRGRAGTGNTIYF.

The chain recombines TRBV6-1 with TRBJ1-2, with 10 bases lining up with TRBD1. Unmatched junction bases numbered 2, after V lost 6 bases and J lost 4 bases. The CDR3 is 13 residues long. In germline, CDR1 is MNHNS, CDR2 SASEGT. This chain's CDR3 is CASRDRGSYGYTF. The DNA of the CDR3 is TGTGCCAGCAGGGACAGGGGGAGCTATGGCTACACCTTC.

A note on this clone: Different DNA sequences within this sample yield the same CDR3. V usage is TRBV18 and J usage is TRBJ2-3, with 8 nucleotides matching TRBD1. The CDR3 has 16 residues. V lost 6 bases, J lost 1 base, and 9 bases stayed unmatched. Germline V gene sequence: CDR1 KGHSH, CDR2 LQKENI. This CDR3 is CASSPLDRGGTDTQYF. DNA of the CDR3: TGTGCCAGCTCGCCCCTAGACAGGGGAGGCACAGATACGCAGTATTTT.

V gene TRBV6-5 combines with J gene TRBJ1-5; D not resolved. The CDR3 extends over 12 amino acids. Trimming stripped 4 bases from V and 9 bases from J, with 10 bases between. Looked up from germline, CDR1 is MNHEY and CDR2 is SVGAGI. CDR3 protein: CASSSTSGPQHF. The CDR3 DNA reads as TGTGCCAGCAGTTCTACGTCCGGGCCCCAGCATTTT.

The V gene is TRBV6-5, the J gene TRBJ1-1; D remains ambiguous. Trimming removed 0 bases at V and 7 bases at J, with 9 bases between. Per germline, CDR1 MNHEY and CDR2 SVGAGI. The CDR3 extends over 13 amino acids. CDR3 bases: TGTGCCAGCAGTTACTCATACCAGCTTGAAGCTTTCTTT. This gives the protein CASSYSYQLEAFF.

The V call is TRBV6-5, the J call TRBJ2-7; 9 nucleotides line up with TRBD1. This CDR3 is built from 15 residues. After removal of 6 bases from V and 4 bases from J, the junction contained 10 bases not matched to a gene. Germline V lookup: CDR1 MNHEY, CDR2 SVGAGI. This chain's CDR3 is CASRPRRQGGYEQYF. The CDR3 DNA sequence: TGTGCCAGCAGGCCTCGTAGACAGGGGGGGTACGAGCAGTACTTC.

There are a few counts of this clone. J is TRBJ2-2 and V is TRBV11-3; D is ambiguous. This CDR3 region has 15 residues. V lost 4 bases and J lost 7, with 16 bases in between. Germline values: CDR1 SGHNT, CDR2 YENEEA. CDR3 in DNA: TGTGCCAGCAGCTCGTGGCAGGAGTTCGGCGGGGAGCTGTTTTTT. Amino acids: CASSSWQEFGGELFF.